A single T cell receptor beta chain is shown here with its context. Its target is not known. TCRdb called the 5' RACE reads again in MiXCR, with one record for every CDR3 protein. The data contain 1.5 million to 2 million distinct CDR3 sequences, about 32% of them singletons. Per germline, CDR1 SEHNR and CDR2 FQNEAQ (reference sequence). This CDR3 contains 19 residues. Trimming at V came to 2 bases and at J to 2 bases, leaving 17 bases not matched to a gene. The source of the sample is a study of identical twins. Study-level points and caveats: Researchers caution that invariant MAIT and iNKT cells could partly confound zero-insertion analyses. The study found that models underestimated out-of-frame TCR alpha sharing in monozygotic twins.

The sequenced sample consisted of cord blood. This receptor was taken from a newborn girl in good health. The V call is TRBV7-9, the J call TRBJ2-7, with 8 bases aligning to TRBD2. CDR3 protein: CASSLSVASGSYTTYEQYF. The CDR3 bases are TGTGCCAGCAGCTTATCCGTGGCTAGCGGGTCTTATACCACCTACGAGCAGTACTTC.